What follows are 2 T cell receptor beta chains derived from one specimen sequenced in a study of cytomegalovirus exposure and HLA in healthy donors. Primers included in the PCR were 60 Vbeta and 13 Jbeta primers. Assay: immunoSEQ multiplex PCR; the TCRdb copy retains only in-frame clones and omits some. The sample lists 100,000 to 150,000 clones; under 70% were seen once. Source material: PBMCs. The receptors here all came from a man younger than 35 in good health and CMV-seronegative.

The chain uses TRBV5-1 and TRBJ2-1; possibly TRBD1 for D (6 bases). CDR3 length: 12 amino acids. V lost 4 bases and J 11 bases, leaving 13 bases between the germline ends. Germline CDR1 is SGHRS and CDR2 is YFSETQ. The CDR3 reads CASSPQTGQQFF. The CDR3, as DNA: TGCGCCAGCAGCCCCCAGACAGGCCAGCAGTTCTTC.

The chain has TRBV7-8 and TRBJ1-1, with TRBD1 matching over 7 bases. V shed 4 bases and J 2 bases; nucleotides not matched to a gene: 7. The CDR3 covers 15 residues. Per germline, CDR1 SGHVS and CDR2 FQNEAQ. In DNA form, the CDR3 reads TGTGCCAGCAGCTACTTAGGGACAGACAACACTGAAGCTTTCTTT. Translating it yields CASSYLGTDNTEAFF.